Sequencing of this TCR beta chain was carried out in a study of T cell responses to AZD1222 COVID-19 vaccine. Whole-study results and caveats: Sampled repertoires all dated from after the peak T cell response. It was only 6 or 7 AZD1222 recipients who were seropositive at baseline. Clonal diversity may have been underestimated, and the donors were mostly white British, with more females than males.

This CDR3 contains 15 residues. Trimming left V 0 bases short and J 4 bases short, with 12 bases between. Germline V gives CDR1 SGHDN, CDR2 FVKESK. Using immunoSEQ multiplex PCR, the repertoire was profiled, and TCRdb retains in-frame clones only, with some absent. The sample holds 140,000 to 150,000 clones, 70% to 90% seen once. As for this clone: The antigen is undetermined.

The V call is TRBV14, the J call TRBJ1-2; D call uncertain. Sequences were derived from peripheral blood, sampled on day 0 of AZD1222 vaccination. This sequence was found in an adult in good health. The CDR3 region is CASSQDRQVGYGYTF. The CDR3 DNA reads TGTGCCAGCAGCCAAGATCGCCAGGTGGGCTATGGCTACACCTTC.